The 7 T cell receptor beta chains below all came from one sample that was sequenced in a study of blood T cells in healthy people across ages (dated by TCRdb to the mid-2010s). Library prep was done by 5' RACE. Reads for this sample came from an Illumina HiSeq 2500. A second roughly 6 to 11 cycle PCR used a sample-barcoded 5' primer and a J-beta primer mix. TCRdb took the public reads, trimmed them with fastp at Q25, ran MiXCR for clone calling and kept in-frame beta chains. Entries that share a CDR3 protein sequence are merged under the most common genes and DNA. The sample table shows hundreds of thousands of distinct CDR3 sequences, and under 65% are seen once. The biggest ten clones account for about 13% of the sample. Specimen: blood. The source of these receptors is a woman aged 80 or over in good health.

The rearrangement joins TRBV5-1 to TRBJ2-1; D tentatively reads TRBD1 or TRBD2 (6 bases each). The better agreement between TRBJ2-7 and the DNA end casts doubt on the J call. The length of the CDR3 is 18 residues. Germline V CDR1 and CDR2: SGHRS, YFSETQ. The CDR3 protein is CASSLSGDQGSSYNEQYF. In DNA, the CDR3 is TGCGCCAGCAGCCTCTCGGGGGACCAGGGGAGCTCCTACAATGAGCAGTACTTC.

This clonotype showed up just a few times. This rearrangement joins TRBV2 to TRBJ2-3; D may be TRBD2 (7 bases). V lost 7 bases to trimming and J lost 10 bases, with 15 bases between them. Germline V gene sequence: CDR1 SNHLY, CDR2 FYNNEI. This CDR3 region has 12 residues. The CDR3 here is CASKRDTDPQYF. The CDR3, as DNA: TGTGCCAGCAAGCGGGACACCGACCCGCAGTATTTT. Based on the CDR3 plus reference TRBV2 and TRBJ2-3, the full variable domain is EPEVTQTPSHQVTQMGQEVILRCVPISNHLYFYWYRQILGQKVEFLVSFYNNEISEKSEIFDDQFSVERPDGSNFTLKIRSTKLEDSAMYFCASKRDTDPQYFGPGTRLTVL.

This chain links TRBV24-1 with TRBJ2-3; D could derive from TRBD1 or TRBD2 (5 bases each). CDR1 and CDR2 from the germline V gene are KGHDR and SFDVKD. This CDR3 has 14 residues. V gave up 3 bases and J gave up 7 bases, with 13 bases separating them. The CDR3, as DNA: TGTGCCACCAGTGATGTGTTCGGGACGCATACGCAGTATTTT. It translates to CATSDVFGTHTQYF.

This clonotype was counted at least ten times. V and J are TRBV9 and TRBJ2-4; 10 bases are a match to TRBD1. The CDR3 consists of 15 residues. Germline loops: CDR1 SGDLS, CDR2 YYNGEE. Trimming took 0 bases from V and 5 from J; bases not matched to a gene: 2. CDR3 residues: CASSVDGTGENIQYF. In DNA form, the CDR3 reads TGTGCCAGCAGCGTAGACGGGACAGGGGAAAACATTCAGTACTTC.

V usage is TRBV4-2 and J usage is TRBJ2-5; maybe TRBD2 (6 bases). The J call may not be correct, given that the DNA end is closer to TRBJ2-7. Germline V gene sequence: CDR1 LGHNA, CDR2 YNFKEQ. The CDR3 runs 15 residues. The CDR3 protein is CASSQDFTSNYEQYF. The CDR3 nucleotides read TGTGCCAGCAGCCAAGATTTTACTAGCAACTACGAGCAGTACTTC.

Worth noting for this clonotype: This clone may be a read error of a much larger clone one base away. The chain couples TRBV27 to TRBJ2-7, with D unresolved. The CDR3 loop spans 11 amino acids. From germline, CDR1 is MNHEY and CDR2 SMNVEV (reference sequence). Trimming removed 7 bases at V and 5 bases at J, with 9 bases between. The CDR3 sequence: CASTAPDEQYF. The CDR3 nucleotides read TGTGCCAGCACTGCCCCGGACGAGCAGTACTTC.

Here the CDR3 reads CATSRDIAGTSTDTQYF. Here the CDR3 DNA reads TGTGCCACCAGCAGAGATATAGCGGGGACCTCAACAGATACGCAGTATTTT. This rearrangement joins TRBV15 to TRBJ2-3; 8 bases align to TRBD2. This CDR3 is built from 17 residues. Germline V gives CDR1 LNHNV, CDR2 YYDKDF (reference sequence). J gave up 3 bases and V 0 bases, and 8 bases lay outside the gene matches.